These T cell receptor beta chains were read from a single sample in a study of cytomegalovirus exposure and HLA in healthy donors. Clones were read by immunoSEQ multiplex PCR, and TCRdb kept only the in-frame ones, dropping some. The data hold under 150,000 clones, with 80% to 90% observed a single time. The sequenced material came from PBMCs. These receptors all come from a woman under 40 in good health and CMV-seronegative. The CDR3 runs from the conserved cysteine through the conserved F or W. Fields, in order: V gene, J gene, D gene, clone size, CDR3 protein, CDR3 DNA. D genes are given only for firm matches. Clone size, where shown, is once, few, many, or a class for clones that have expanded.

v_gene: TRBV18
j_gene: TRBJ1-2
d_gene: TRBD1
abundance: .
CDR3aa: CASSPDRVAGYTF
CDR3nt: TGTGCCAGCTCGCCGGACAGGGTGGCTGGCTACACCTTC

v_gene: TRBV18
j_gene: TRBJ2-1
d_gene: .
abundance: .
CDR3aa: CASSPTDTYNEQFF
CDR3nt: TGTGCCAGCTCCCCCACAGACACCTACAATGAGCAGTTCTTC

v_gene: TRBV5-1
j_gene: TRBJ1-1
d_gene: .
abundance: .
CDR3aa: CASSSRTEEAFF
CDR3nt: TGCGCCAGCAGCTCAAGGACAGAAGAAGCTTTCTTT

v_gene: TRBV7-9
j_gene: TRBJ1-4
d_gene: .
abundance: .
CDR3aa: CASSSWTPGNEKLFF
CDR3nt: TGTGCCAGCAGCTCGTGGACACCGGGTAATGAAAAACTGTTTTTT

v_gene: TRBV7-9
j_gene: TRBJ1-5
d_gene: TRBD1
abundance: .
CDR3aa: CASSSGQAGGQPQHF
CDR3nt: TGTGCCAGCAGCTCTGGACAGGCCGGAGGTCAGCCCCAGCATTTT

v_gene: TRBV29-1
j_gene: TRBJ1-6
d_gene: TRBD1
abundance: .
CDR3aa: CSVEREYRGTKSPYSPLHF
CDR3nt: TGCAGCGTTGAACGGGAATACAGGGGGACAAAATCTCCCTATTCACCCCTCCACTTT

v_gene: TRBV4-1
j_gene: TRBJ2-1
d_gene: .
abundance: .
CDR3aa: CASSQSRVTYNEQFF
CDR3nt: TGCGCCAGCAGCCAATCCAGGGTAACCTACAATGAGCAGTTCTTC

v_gene: TRBV5-6
j_gene: TRBJ1-2
d_gene: .
abundance: .
CDR3aa: CASSGLRQDYGYTF
CDR3nt: TGTGCCAGCAGCGGGCTGAGACAGGACTATGGCTACACCTTC

v_gene: TRBV15
j_gene: TRBJ1-4
d_gene: .
abundance: .
CDR3aa: CATSRDVRARGYEKLFF
CDR3nt: TGTGCCACCAGCAGAGATGTTCGTGCCAGGGGTTATGAAAAACTGTTTTTT

v_gene: TRBV2
j_gene: TRBJ1-5
d_gene: .
abundance: .
CDR3aa: CASSWGTYDQPQHF
CDR3nt: TGTGCCAGCAGTTGGGGGACATACGATCAGCCCCAGCATTTT

v_gene: TRBV5-1
j_gene: TRBJ2-3
d_gene: .
abundance: .
CDR3aa: CASSTQDTFTDTQYF
CDR3nt: TGCGCCAGCTCTACGCAGGACACTTTCACAGATACGCAGTATTTT

v_gene: TRBV6-5
j_gene: TRBJ1-1
d_gene: TRBD1
abundance: .
CDR3aa: CASSYGTVQNTEAFF
CDR3nt: TGTGCCAGCAGTTACGGGACAGTACAAAACACTGAAGCTTTCTTT

v_gene: TRBV7-7
j_gene: TRBJ2-3
d_gene: TRBD2
abundance: .
CDR3aa: CASSPGLAYTDTQYF
CDR3nt: TGTGCTAGCAGCCCGGGACTAGCGTACACAGATACGCAGTATTTT

v_gene: TRBV6-5
j_gene: TRBJ2-7
d_gene: TRBD2
abundance: .
CDR3aa: CASRRDLAGGGGNF
CDR3nt: TGTGCCAGCAGGCGCGATTTAGCGGGGGGTGGGGGGAACTTC

v_gene: TRBV18
j_gene: TRBJ1-6
d_gene: .
abundance: .
CDR3aa: CASSPNSLRNTGSPLHF
CDR3nt: TGTGCCAGCTCACCAAACTCACTCAGGAATACCGGTTCACCCCTCCACTTT

v_gene: TRBV29-1
j_gene: TRBJ1-1
d_gene: .
abundance: .
CDR3aa: CSVVPRDTEAFF
CDR3nt: TGCAGCGTAGTCCCCCGGGACACTGAAGCTTTCTTT

v_gene: TRBV7-3
j_gene: TRBJ2-5
d_gene: TRBD1
abundance: many
CDR3aa: CASSPTGLQETQYF
CDR3nt: TGTGCCAGCAGCCCGACAGGGCTCCAAGAGACCCAGTACTTC

v_gene: TRBV6-5
j_gene: TRBJ1-4
d_gene: .
abundance: .
CDR3aa: CASSLGADEKLFF
CDR3nt: TGTGCCAGCAGTTTAGGTGCGGATGAAAAACTGTTTTTT

v_gene: TRBV6-1
j_gene: TRBJ1-6
d_gene: .
abundance: .
CDR3aa: CASTLRGVDNSPLHF
CDR3nt: TGTGCCAGCACTCTACGGGGGGTGGATAATTCACCCCTCCACTTT

v_gene: TRBV27
j_gene: TRBJ2-1
d_gene: TRBD2
abundance: .
CDR3aa: CASTQNRGLAGRREQFF
CDR3nt: TGTGCCAGCACACAAAATCGGGGACTAGCGGGGCGAAGGGAGCAGTTCTTC

v_gene: TRBV6-5
j_gene: TRBJ1-2
d_gene: .
abundance: once
CDR3aa: CASSYQGGLANYGYTF
CDR3nt: TGTGCCAGCAGTTACCAAGGGGGTTTAGCTAACTATGGCTACACCTTC

v_gene: TRBV4-1
j_gene: TRBJ2-7
d_gene: TRBD2
abundance: medium-sized
CDR3aa: CASSQDGAGGREQYF
CDR3nt: TGCGCCAGCAGCCAAGATGGGGCGGGGGGCCGCGAGCAGTACTTC

v_gene: TRBV2
j_gene: TRBJ2-1
d_gene: .
abundance: .
CDR3aa: CASSMTVYNEQFF
CDR3nt: TGTGCCAGCAGTATGACAGTCTACAATGAGCAGTTCTTC

v_gene: TRBV7-2
j_gene: TRBJ2-5
d_gene: TRBD1
abundance: .
CDR3aa: CASSSITRGWETQYF
CDR3nt: TGTGCCAGCAGCTCCATTACCAGGGGGTGGGAGACCCAGTACTTC